The clone carrying this TCR beta chain was found a few times. The data were taken from a study of blood T cell repertoires in COVID-19. Looking at the study overall: COVID-19 samples collected from the United States, Italy and Spain covered acute and convalescent phases. PBMCs, B-cell-depleted T cells, or T cells provided the cDNA or gDNA that made up the material.

The cohort comprised adults aged 18 to 89 years residing in approximately 25 US areas. Categorization into cohorts depended on clinical history that participants reported. TCRdb keeps only in-frame clones here, not all; method: immunoSEQ multiplex PCR. The sample shows approximately 300,000 clones, roughly 86% of them seen only once. With 0 bases clipped from V and 2 bases from J, the junction kept 4 bases outside the gene matches. CDR3 length equals 15 residues. Germline assignment: CDR1 MGHRA and CDR2 YSYEKL. This TCR was recovered from a woman aged 25 to 39 who had recovered from COVID-19. The sample was PBMCs or T cells enriched from blood (not recorded which). The chain combines TRBV4-1 with TRBJ2-7; 7 positions agree with TRBD2. CDR3 sequence: CASSQEWRGTYEQYF. CDR3 coding DNA: TGCGCCAGCAGCCAAGAGTGGCGGGGGACCTACGAGCAGTACTTC.